The 20 T cell receptor beta chains below all came from one sample that was sequenced in a study of shared T cell receptors in the human thymus. The method was immunoSEQ multiplex PCR; TCRdb's version includes in-frame clones alone and lacks a portion of them. The data show 55,000 to 75,000 clones, about 95% seen once. Sequenced sample: thymocytes. Receptor source: a human donor.

The J gene is TRBJ1-2, the V gene TRBV7-9; D is perhaps TRBD1 (5 bases). CDR1 is SEHNR, CDR2 FQNEAQ, per germline (reference sequence). The CDR3 extends over 15 amino acids. V dropped 3 bases and J dropped 5 bases, with 16 bases sitting between them. The CDR3 DNA sequence: TGTGCCAGCAGCTTCCAGGGAGGGCCCGATTATGGCTACACCTTC. Amino acid sequence: CASSFQGGPDYGYTF.

V gene TRBV6-1 combines with J gene TRBJ2-1, with 10 bases lining up with TRBD1. The CDR3 is 17 amino acids. CDR1 is MNHNS, CDR2 SASEGT, per germline. The V segment lost 4 bases and the J segment 9 bases; nucleotides outside the gene matches: 15. The CDR3 reads CASSGIPGTGDESEQFF. The DNA of the CDR3 is TGTGCCAGCAGTGGTATCCCCGGGACAGGGGATGAAAGTGAGCAGTTCTTC.

The chain links TRBV11-3 to TRBJ2-3; D call uncertain. Trimming stripped 2 bases from V and 6 bases from J, with 6 bases between. Germline assignment: CDR1 SGHNT and CDR2 YENEEA. CDR3 length: 12 amino acids. The CDR3 sequence is CASSLMGDTQYF. DNA for the CDR3: TGTGCCAGCAGCTTAATGGGGGATACGCAGTATTTT. Using reference TRBV11-3 and TRBJ2-3 for the parts outside the CDR3, the full variable domain is EAGVVQSPRYKIIEKKQPVAFWCNPISGHNTLYWYLQNLGQGPELLIRYENEEAVDDSQLPKDRFSAERLKGVDSTLKIQPAELGDSAVYLCASSLMGDTQYFGPGTRLTVL.

The chain is built from TRBV2 and TRBJ2-5; no reliable D call. Germline-derived CDR1 and CDR2 are SNHLY and FYNNEI. This CDR3 has 14 residues. V dropped 4 bases and J dropped 1 base, with 10 bases sitting between them. CDR3 DNA sequence: TGTGCCAGCAGTGCGGGTAGGGCCCAAGAGACCCAGTACTTC. It encodes CASSAGRAQETQYF.

The chain is built from TRBV5-4 and TRBJ2-3; 8 bases match TRBD2. This CDR3 has 17 residues. The junction had 6 bases not matched to a gene; V was cut back by 0 bases and J by 0 bases. Germline V gene data show CDR1 as SGHNT and CDR2 as YYREEE (reference sequence). The CDR3 is CASSLGVAGTSTDTQYF. The CDR3 nucleotides read TGTGCCAGCAGCTTGGGGGTAGCGGGGACTAGCACAGATACGCAGTATTTT.

The chain carries TRBV7-3 and TRBJ2-6; tentative D call: TRBD1 (5 bases). The V gene's germline CDR1 is SGHTA and CDR2 FQGTGA. This CDR3 region has 16 residues. V was shortened by 5 bases and J by 1 base, with 12 bases between the two germline ends. CDR3 in DNA: TGTGCCAGCAGCCGTATCTCAGGGTCTGGGGCCAACGTCCTGACTTTC. It yields the protein CASSRISGSGANVLTF.

This clone was counted a few times. The J gene is TRBJ1-1, the V gene TRBV19; D is perhaps TRBD1 (6 bases). The CDR3 is 14 amino acids. Germline values: CDR1 LNHDA, CDR2 SQIVND (reference sequence). V lost 5 bases and J 1 base, leaving 11 bases between the germline ends. The CDR3, as DNA: TGTGCCAGTAGTGCGGGACACCCGAACACTGAAGCTTTCTTT. Its protein is CASSAGHPNTEAFF.

The chain has TRBV7-6 and TRBJ2-3; TRBD2 matches at 12 bases. After removal of 3 bases from V and 2 bases from J, the junction contained 6 bases not matched to a gene. The CDR3 has 17 residues. CDR1 is SGHVS, CDR2 FNYEAQ, per germline. Here the CDR3 DNA reads TGTGCCAGCAGCTTCGAAGGACTAGCGGGGTACACAGATACGCAGTATTTT. This translates into CASSFEGLAGYTDTQYF. The full variable domain, in which reference TRBV7-6 and TRBJ2-3 provide the parts outside the CDR3, is GAGVSQSPRYKVTKRGQDVALRCDPISGHVSLYWYRQALGQGPEFLTYFNYEAQQDKSGLPNDRFSAERPEGSISTLTIQRTEQRDSAMYRCASSFEGLAGYTDTQYFGPGTRLTVL.

This rearrangement joins TRBV5-4 to TRBJ2-5; D possibly matches TRBD1 or TRBD2 (6 bases each). The DNA matches TRBJ2-7 better at its end, which makes the J call doubtful. Germline lookup yields CDR1 SGHNT and CDR2 YYREEE (reference sequence). This CDR3 contains 16 residues. The CDR3 sequence: CASSHWGDTVNYEQYF. CDR3 sequence (DNA): TGTGCCAGCAGTCACTGGGGGGACACCGTTAACTACGAGCAGTACTTC.

This sequence joins TRBV9 and TRBJ1-5, with D hard to call. There are 14 residues in the CDR3. V was clipped by 2 bases and J by 4 bases, with 10 bases between them. CDR1 and CDR2 from the germline V gene are SGDLS and YYNGEE. The CDR3 region has the DNA TGTGCCAGCAGCGTCGGGGAGTTAAATCAGCCCCAGCATTTT. Translation: CASSVGELNQPQHF.

V and J are TRBV11-3 and TRBJ2-1; possible D gene TRBD2, 6 bases. The CDR3 sequence is 15 residues long. CDR1 SGHNT and CDR2 YENEEA come from the germline V gene. Trimming took 1 base from V and 7 from J, leaving 14 bases between them. CDR3 in amino acids: CASSLAGETYNEQFF. The DNA for the CDR3 is TGTGCCAGCAGCTTAGCGGGGGAGACGTATAATGAGCAGTTCTTC. The full variable domain, with the rest looked up from reference TRBV11-3 and TRBJ2-1, is EAGVVQSPRYKIIEKKQPVAFWCNPISGHNTLYWYLQNLGQGPELLIRYENEEAVDDSQLPKDRFSAERLKGVDSTLKIQPAELGDSAVYLCASSLAGETYNEQFFGPGTRLTVL.

The V call is TRBV9, the J call TRBJ2-3; 14 positions match TRBD2. The junction had 4 bases not matched to a gene; V was cut back by 4 bases and J by 0 bases. The CDR3 is 17 amino acids. CDR1 and CDR2 (germline): SGDLS, YYNGEE. The CDR3 bases are TGTGCCAGCAGCACGCGACTAGCGGGGGGGAGCACAGATACGCAGTATTTT. Its translation is CASSTRLAGGSTDTQYF. Full variable domain (outside the CDR3, taken from reference TRBV9 and TRBJ2-3): DSGVTQTPKHLITATGQRVTLRCSPRSGDLSVYWYQQSLDQGLQFLIQYYNGEERAKGNILERFSAQQFPDLHSELNLSSLELGDSALYFCASSTRLAGGSTDTQYFGPGTRLTVL.

In its sample, this clone was seen a few times. V and J are TRBV7-8 and TRBJ2-7; D is uncertain. Trimming removed 2 bases at V and 2 bases at J, with 19 bases between. There are 17 residues in the CDR3. Per the germline V gene, CDR1 is SGHVS and CDR2 is FQNEAQ. The CDR3 DNA follows: TGTGCCAGCAGCTTATACCCTAGAGTCTGGTTCGCCTACGAGCAGTACTTC. It yields the protein CASSLYPRVWFAYEQYF.

The CDR3, as DNA: TGTGCCAGTCCGGACACTCACACCGGGGAGCTGTTTTTT. Translation: CASPDTHTGELFF. The chain couples TRBV19 to TRBJ2-2; D is possibly TRBD1 (5 bases). The germline CDR1 and CDR2 sequences are LNHDA and SQIVND (reference sequence). The V and J ends lost 8 bases and 3 bases respectively, with 10 bases between them. The CDR3 is 13 residues long.

The chain combines TRBV11-2 with TRBJ1-1; TRBD1 is a possible D gene (6 bases). This CDR3 is 14 amino acids long. V was shortened by 5 bases and J by 1 base, with 11 bases between the two germline ends. Per the germline V gene, CDR1 is SGHAT and CDR2 is FQNNGV. The CDR3 reads CASSRRTANTEAFF. CDR3 DNA sequence: TGTGCCAGCAGCAGACGGACAGCGAACACTGAAGCTTTCTTT.

The chain joins TRBV20-1 to TRBJ2-5, with TRBD2 matching 9 bases. Germline V gene data show CDR1 as DFQATT and CDR2 as SNEGSKA (reference sequence). The CDR3 sequence is 11 residues long. Here the CDR3 reads CRAGGQETQYF. In DNA form, the CDR3 reads TGCAGAGCGGGGGGTCAAGAGACCCAGTACTTC.

V gene TRBV4-3 combines with J gene TRBJ1-3, with D hard to call. The CDR3 loop spans 16 amino acids. Germline CDR1 LGHNA, CDR2 YSLEER. V was shortened by 1 base and J by 0 bases, with 10 bases between the two germline ends. CDR3 residues: CASSQGFQASGNTIYF. The CDR3 bases are TGCGCCAGCAGCCAAGGGTTCCAGGCCTCTGGAAACACCATATATTTT.

The chain recombines TRBV18 with TRBJ1-6; tentative D call: TRBD1 (6 bases). The CDR3 has 15 amino acids. Trimming removed 2 bases at V and 6 bases at J, with 11 bases between. The germline gives CDR1 KGHSH, CDR2 LQKENI. Here the CDR3 reads CASSPRTDVNSPLHF. The CDR3 nucleotides read TGTGCCAGCTCACCAAGGACAGACGTTAATTCACCCCTCCACTTT.

The DNA of the CDR3 is TGTGCCAGCAGCTGTTTAGGGGGGGACCTCTATGGCTACACCTTC. Protein product: CASSCLGGDLYGYTF. The chain uses TRBV7-2 and TRBJ1-2, with a tentative D call TRBD1 (6 bases). The CDR3 is 15 residues long. Germline V gives CDR1 SGHTA, CDR2 FQGNSA. Trimming stripped 4 bases from V and 4 bases from J, with 16 bases between.

In regard to this clone: At one end, the junction sequence differs from germline, possibly due to a read error. This sequence joins TRBV6-5 and TRBJ1-2; perhaps TRBD1 as D (5 bases). CDR3 length: 16 residues. CDR1 MNHEY and CDR2 SVGAGI come from the germline V gene. CDR3 residues: CASRYFMGDGEYGYTF. CDR3 coding DNA: TGTGCCAGCAGATACTTCATGGGGGACGGAGAATATGGCTACACCTTC.